One and the same sample provided the 8 T cell receptor beta chains below, sequenced in a study of CXCR3-negative and CXCR3-positive naive CD8 T cells. Study-level findings and limits: CXCR3-positive naive cells had TRB CDR3s that were more hydrophobic than CXCR3-negative naive cells had.

No cognate antigen is known for these TCRs. UMI-labeled 5' RACE yielded the TRB cDNA libraries. TCRdb derives one entry per CDR3 protein from the 5' RACE reads, leaving out DNA. The sample's table shows tens of thousands of distinct CDR3 sequences. Sequenced: naive CXCR3+ CD8+ T cells from blood. Subset: CD45RO-CCR7+CD27+CD95- naive CD8+ T cells expressing CXCR3 (TNR3+). The source is a human donor in good health. Some clones in this sample may be carry-over from other donors' samples.

The chain recombines TRBV4-3 with TRBJ1-1. The germline gives CDR1 LGHNA, CDR2 YSLEER. The CDR3 runs to 13 residues. The CDR3 is CASSQGSSTEAFF.

The rearrangement links TRBV6-5 to TRBJ1-2; the TCRdb call, TRBD1, lacks DNA for checking. Germline loops: CDR1 MNHEY, CDR2 SVGAGI. This CDR3 has 12 amino acids. The CDR3 here is CASWGGIYGYTF.

The CDR3 protein is CASSFPRYEQYF. The chain joins TRBV28 to TRBJ2-7; TCRdb outputs TRBD1, but without DNA this stays unchecked. The germline V gene encodes CDR1 MDHEN and CDR2 SYDVKM. The length of the CDR3 is 12 residues.

The rearrangement uses TRBV4-1 and TRBJ1-2; TCRdb lists TRBD1, though no DNA is available to test this call. Germline CDR1 MGHRA, CDR2 YSYEKL. The CDR3 runs 14 residues. CDR3 region: CASSQDPGAAGYTF.

The chain recombines TRBV7-9 with TRBJ1-1; no DNA is available, so the TRBD1 call from TCRdb remains unchecked. Germline CDR1 reads SEHNR; CDR2 reads FQNEAQ (reference sequence). The CDR3 has 13 residues. The CDR3 sequence: CASSPPAGTEAFF.

V is TRBV15 and J is TRBJ1-1; TCRdb's D call of TRBD1 is untestable without DNA. The CDR3 sequence is 12 residues long. The germline gives CDR1 LNHNV, CDR2 YYDKDF (reference sequence). The CDR3 sequence: CATSRTATEAFF.

V gene TRBV20-1 combines with J gene TRBJ2-3; the TCRdb call, TRBD2, lacks DNA for checking. The germline gives CDR1 DFQATT, CDR2 SNEGSKA (reference sequence). This CDR3 spans 14 amino acids. CDR3 sequence: CSAVLAASTDTQYF.

The V and J genes are TRBV29-1 and TRBJ2-7; the D gene TCRdb calls, TRBD1, cannot be checked with no DNA. The CDR3 totals 13 residues. CDR1 is SQVTM, CDR2 ANQGSEA, per germline. The CDR3 loop reads CSVEKTGEYEQYF.